A single sample gave rise to the 17 T cell receptor beta chains below, sequenced in a study of T cells after yellow fever vaccination. One entry per CDR3 protein results from TCRdb running MiXCR on the 5' RACE reads. The sample includes approximately 580,000 distinct CDR3 sequences, about a sixth of them seen just once. The sequenced sample was PBMCs, obtained 4 to 6 days after the first yellow fever vaccination. The receptors stem from a man in his late teens or twenties who received the YFV17D yellow fever vaccine.

The chain has TRBV20-1 and TRBJ2-1; 9 bases match TRBD1. This CDR3 contains 14 residues. Germline V gives CDR1 DFQATT, CDR2 SNEGSKA (reference sequence). V lost 6 bases to trimming and J lost 7 bases; unmatched junction nucleotides: 10. The DNA of the CDR3 is TGCAGTGCGAGCGGGACAGGGAGGTTGAATGAGCAGTTCTTC. Amino acid sequence: CSASGTGRLNEQFF.

This clonotype was seen a few times. This sequence joins TRBV7-8 and TRBJ2-3, with TRBD2 matching 7 bases. CDR1 is SGHVS, CDR2 FQNEAQ, per germline. The length of the CDR3 is 19 residues. J lost 3 bases, V lost 3 bases, and 18 bases had no gene match. The CDR3 region is CASSFTRLPGRPRTDTQYF. The CDR3 nucleotides are TGTGCCAGCAGCTTCACTAGGCTGCCCGGGAGGCCCAGAACAGATACGCAGTATTTT.

In its sample, this clonotype was seen a few times. The V and J genes are TRBV19 and TRBJ1-2, with 8 bases aligning to TRBD1. Germline trimming cut 4 bases from V and 7 bases from J; bases unmatched to any gene: 8. The CDR3 is 14 amino acids. CDR1 is LNHDA and CDR2 is SQIVND in the germline V gene (reference sequence). CDR3 residues: CASSTTGVSFGYTF. DNA for the CDR3: TGTGCCAGTAGTACGACAGGGGTTTCGTTTGGCTACACCTTC.

This clonotype was picked up a small number of times. The chain is built from TRBV3-1 and TRBJ2-5, with 9 positions matching TRBD2. CDR3 length: 16 residues. Germline CDR1 reads LGHDT; CDR2 reads YNNKEL (reference sequence). Trimming took 0 bases from V and 5 from J; bases not matched to a gene: 7. CDR3 sequence reads: CASSQEWRGGGETQYF. The CDR3 DNA follows: TGTGCCAGCAGCCAAGAATGGCGGGGGGGGGGCGAGACCCAGTACTTC.

V and J are TRBV5-5 and TRBJ1-5; no firm D call. The germline V and J ends were trimmed by 1 base and 6 bases, with 14 bases remaining between them. Germline V gives CDR1 SGHKS, CDR2 YYEKEE (reference sequence). The CDR3 runs 15 residues. CDR3 sequence (DNA): TGTGCCAGCAGCTTGACAATTCGAGGTGGTCAGCCCCAGCATTTT. Translated, it gives CASSLTIRGGQPQHF.

The chain is built from TRBV7-2 and TRBJ2-7; D remains ambiguous. Germline CDR1 SGHTA, CDR2 FQGNSA. This CDR3 region has 13 residues. V lost 2 bases, J lost 4 bases, and 9 bases lay in between. The CDR3 protein is CASSLSSWYEQYV. The CDR3 DNA is TGTGCCAGCAGCTTATCTTCCTGGTACGAGCAGTACGTC.

The J gene is TRBJ2-1, the V gene TRBV21-1. TRBV21-1 is a recognized pseudogene. The CDR3 loop spans 10 amino acids. In DNA form, the CDR3 reads TGTGCCAGCAGTGGTATTGAGCAGTTCTTC. The encoded protein is CASSGIEQFF.

The genes are TRBV19 and TRBJ2-2, with 8 bases lining up with TRBD1. The trim removed 8 bases at V and 4 bases at J, leaving 6 bases unmatched. The CDR3 covers 14 residues. Looked up from germline, CDR1 is LNHDA and CDR2 is SQIVND (reference sequence). CDR3 loop: CASHRGIGTGELFF. The CDR3 DNA follows: TGTGCCAGTCACAGGGGGATCGGCACCGGGGAGCTGTTTTTT.

The chain combines TRBV7-9 with TRBJ1-6; no reliable D call. V was shortened by 3 bases and J by 8 bases, with 14 bases between the two germline ends. CDR1 is SEHNR and CDR2 is FQNEAQ in the germline V gene (reference sequence). The CDR3 is 15 residues long. CDR3 bases: TGTGCCAGCAGCTTGACGTCTGGAGGTGATTCACCCCTCCACTTT. Translating it yields CASSLTSGGDSPLHF.

This clonotype was counted ten times or more. The junction differs from germline at one of its ends, possibly a read error. The rearrangement uses TRBV6-4 and TRBJ2-3; the match to TRBD1 covers 8 bases. The V gene's germline CDR1 is MRHNA and CDR2 SNTAGT. The CDR3 length is 14 residues. The CDR3, as DNA: TGCGCCAGCAGTCCCCAGGGGGCAACAGATACGCAGTATTTT. Translation gives CASSPQGATDTQYF.

The chain has TRBV7-2 and TRBJ2-5; D gene ambiguous. The CDR3 has 13 residues. V was trimmed by 6 bases and J by 4 bases, leaving 12 bases between them. The germline V gene encodes CDR1 SGHTA and CDR2 FQGNSA. CDR3 bases: TGTGCCAGCAGTCGAGCAACGGGAGAGACCCAGTACTTC. It is translated as CASSRATGETQYF. Drawing the rest from reference TRBV7-2 and TRBJ2-5, the complete variable domain is GAGVSQSPSNKVTEKGKDVELRCDPISGHTALYWYRQSLGQGLEFLIYFQGNSAPDKSGLPSDRFSAERTGGSVSTLTIQRTQQEDSAVYLCASSRATGETQYFGPGTRLLVL.

J is TRBJ2-2 and V is TRBV9, with 8 bases lining up with TRBD2. V shed 3 bases, J shed 0 bases, and the junction held 7 bases outside the gene matches. The CDR3 consists of 17 residues. Per the germline V gene, CDR1 is SGDLS and CDR2 is YYNGEE. CDR3 region: CASSDPRTSPNTGELFF. CDR3 in DNA: TGTGCCAGCAGCGATCCCCGGACTAGCCCGAACACCGGGGAGCTGTTTTTT.

A few counts support this clonotype. The chain couples TRBV6-2 or TRBV6-3 to TRBJ1-2; D gene unclear. V was pared by 6 bases and J by 5 bases, with 13 bases between. The CDR3 is made up of 13 amino acids. The germline V gene has CDR1 MNHEY and CDR2 SVGEGT. CDR3: CASSSGLKYGYTF. CDR3 DNA sequence: TGTGCCAGCAGCTCCGGACTGAAATATGGCTACACCTTC.

This CDR3 is CASSPRSFPNTGELFF. The CDR3 nucleotides read TGTGCCAGCAGCCCCCGGTCTTTTCCGAACACCGGGGAGCTGTTTTTT. This sequence joins TRBV11-3 and TRBJ2-2; no definite D call. The CDR3 spans 16 residues. The germline CDR1 and CDR2 sequences are SGHNT and YENEEA. V was pared by 5 bases and J by 0 bases, with 13 bases between. Full variable domain (remainder filled in from reference TRBV11-3 and TRBJ2-2): EAGVVQSPRYKIIEKKQPVAFWCNPISGHNTLYWYLQNLGQGPELLIRYENEEAVDDSQLPKDRFSAERLKGVDSTLKIQPAELGDSAVYLCASSPRSFPNTGELFFGEGSRLTVL.

With regard to this clonotype: The junction shows a germline mismatch at one end, possibly a read error. The V call is TRBV25-1, the J call TRBJ1-1; D remains unclear. The CDR3 sequence is 11 residues long. Per germline, CDR1 MGHDK and CDR2 SYGVNS. The CDR3 DNA reads TGTGCCAGCAGTGACAACAGTGAAGCTTTCTTT. This sequence encodes CASSDNSEAFF.

The V call is TRBV4-1, the J call TRBJ2-7; the D call may be TRBD1 or TRBD2 (5 bases each). V lost 0 bases, J lost 4 bases, and 13 bases lay in between. The CDR3 consists of 15 residues. Germline CDR1 and CDR2: MGHRA and YSYEKL. CDR3 sequence (DNA): TGCGCCAGCAGCCAAGACGGGACCCCGAGGTACGAGCAGTACTTC. Its protein product is CASSQDGTPRYEQYF.

This chain uses TRBV4-2 with TRBJ2-7, with a weak D call TRBD2 (6 bases). CDR1 LGHNA and CDR2 YNFKEQ come from the germline V gene. V gave up 0 bases and J gave up 0 bases, with 12 bases separating them. The length of the CDR3 is 16 residues. The CDR3 protein is CASSQDAGTFSYEQYF. In DNA form, the CDR3 reads TGTGCCAGCAGCCAAGATGCGGGAACATTCTCCTACGAGCAGTACTTC.